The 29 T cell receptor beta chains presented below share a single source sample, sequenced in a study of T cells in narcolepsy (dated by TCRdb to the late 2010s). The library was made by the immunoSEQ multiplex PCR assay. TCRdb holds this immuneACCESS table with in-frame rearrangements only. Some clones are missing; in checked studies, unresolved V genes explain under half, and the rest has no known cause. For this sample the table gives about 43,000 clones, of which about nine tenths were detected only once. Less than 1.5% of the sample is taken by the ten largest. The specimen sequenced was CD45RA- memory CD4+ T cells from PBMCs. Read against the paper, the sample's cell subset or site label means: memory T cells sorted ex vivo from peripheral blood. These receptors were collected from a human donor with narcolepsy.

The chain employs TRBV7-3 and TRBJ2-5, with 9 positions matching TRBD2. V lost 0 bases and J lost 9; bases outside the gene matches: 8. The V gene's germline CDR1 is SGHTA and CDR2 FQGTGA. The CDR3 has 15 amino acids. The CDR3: CASSLTSGSGEAQYF. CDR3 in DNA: TGTGCCAGCAGCTTAACTAGCGGGAGTGGCGAGGCCCAGTACTTC. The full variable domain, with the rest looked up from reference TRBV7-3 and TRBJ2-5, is GAGVSQTPSNKVTEKGKYVELRCDPISGHTALYWYRQSLGQGPEFLIYFQGTGAADDSGLPNDRFFAVRPEGSVSTLKIQRTERGDSAVYLCASSLTSGSGEAQYFGPGTRLLVL.

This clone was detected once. The CDR3 region has the DNA TGTGCCAGTAGTACCGGACAGGGGGTAATCACTGAAGCTTTCTTT. Its translation: CASSTGQGVITEAFF. The J gene is TRBJ1-1, the V gene TRBV19; TRBD1 agrees at 10 bases. This CDR3 has 15 residues. Germline V gives CDR1 LNHDA, CDR2 SQIVND (reference sequence). The V and J ends lost 4 bases and 4 bases, in that order; junction bases with no gene match: 6. The entire variable domain, with the rest obtained from reference TRBV19 and TRBJ1-1, is as follows: DGGITQSPKYLFRKEGQNVTLSCEQNLNHDAMYWYRQDPGQGLRLIYYSQIVNDFQKGDIAEGYSVSREKKESFPLTVTSAQKNPTAFYLCASSTGQGVITEAFFGQGTRLTVV.

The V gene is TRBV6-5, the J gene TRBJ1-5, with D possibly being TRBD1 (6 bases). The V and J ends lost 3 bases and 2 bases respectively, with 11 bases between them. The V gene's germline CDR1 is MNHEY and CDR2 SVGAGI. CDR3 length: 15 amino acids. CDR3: CASSYGGYGNQPQHF. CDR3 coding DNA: TGTGCCAGCAGTTATGGGGGCTATGGCAATCAGCCCCAGCATTTT.

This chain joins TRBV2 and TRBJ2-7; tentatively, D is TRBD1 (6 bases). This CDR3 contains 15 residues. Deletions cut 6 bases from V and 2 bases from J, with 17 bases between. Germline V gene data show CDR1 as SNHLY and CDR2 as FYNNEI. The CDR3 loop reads CASRDVVGTPYEQYF. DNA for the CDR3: TGTGCCAGCAGAGATGTCGTCGGGACACCCTACGAGCAGTACTTC.

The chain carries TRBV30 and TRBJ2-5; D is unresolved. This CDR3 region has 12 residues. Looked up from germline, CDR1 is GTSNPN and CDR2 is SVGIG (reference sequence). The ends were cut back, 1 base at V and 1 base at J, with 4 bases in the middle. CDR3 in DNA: TGTGCCTGGAGTGCCGGCCAAGAGACCCAGTACTTC. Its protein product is CAWSAGQETQYF.

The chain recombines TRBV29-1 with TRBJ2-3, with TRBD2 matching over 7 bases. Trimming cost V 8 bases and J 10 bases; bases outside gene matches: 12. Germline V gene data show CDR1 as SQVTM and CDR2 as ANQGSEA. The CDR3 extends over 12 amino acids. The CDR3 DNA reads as TGCAGCCTCATAGCGGGTCTAGGTGCGCAGTATTTT. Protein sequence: CSLIAGLGAQYF.

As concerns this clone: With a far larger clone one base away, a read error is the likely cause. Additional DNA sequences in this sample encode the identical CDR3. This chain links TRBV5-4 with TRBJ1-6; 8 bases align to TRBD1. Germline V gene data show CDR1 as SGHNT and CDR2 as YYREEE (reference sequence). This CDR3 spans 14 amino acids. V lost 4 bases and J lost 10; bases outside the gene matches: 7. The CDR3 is CASSQQTGDSPLHF. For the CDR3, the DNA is TGTGCCAGCAGCCAACAGACAGGGGACTCACCCCTCCACTTT.

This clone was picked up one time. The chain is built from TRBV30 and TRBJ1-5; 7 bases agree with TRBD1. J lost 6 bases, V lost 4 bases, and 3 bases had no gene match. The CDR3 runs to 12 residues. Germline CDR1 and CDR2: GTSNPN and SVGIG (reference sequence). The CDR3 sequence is CAWNTGAQPQHF. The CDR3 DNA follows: TGTGCCTGGAATACAGGGGCTCAGCCCCAGCATTTT.

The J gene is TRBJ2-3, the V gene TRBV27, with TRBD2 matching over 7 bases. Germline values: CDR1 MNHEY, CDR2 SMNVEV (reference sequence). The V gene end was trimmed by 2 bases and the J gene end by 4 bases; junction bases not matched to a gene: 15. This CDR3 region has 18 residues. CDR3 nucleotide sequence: TGTGCCAGCAGTTTAGGGCTGGGAGGGACCCGAAGGGCAGATACGCAGTATTTT. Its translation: CASSLGLGGTRRADTQYF.

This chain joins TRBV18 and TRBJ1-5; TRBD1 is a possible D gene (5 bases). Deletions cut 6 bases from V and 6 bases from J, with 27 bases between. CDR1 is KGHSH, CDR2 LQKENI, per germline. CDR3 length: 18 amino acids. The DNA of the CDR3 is TGTGCCAGCTCCCTCTCCTCGTCCCAGGGAAGGTCTACTCAGCCCCAGCATTTT. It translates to CASSLSSSQGRSTQPQHF.

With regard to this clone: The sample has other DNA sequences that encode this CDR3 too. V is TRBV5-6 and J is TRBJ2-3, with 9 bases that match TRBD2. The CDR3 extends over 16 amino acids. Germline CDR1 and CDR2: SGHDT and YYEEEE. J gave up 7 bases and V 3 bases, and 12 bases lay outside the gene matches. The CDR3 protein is CASSWGQRRGGNTQYF. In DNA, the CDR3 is TGTGCCAGCAGCTGGGGGCAGAGGCGGGGGGGCAATACGCAGTATTTT.

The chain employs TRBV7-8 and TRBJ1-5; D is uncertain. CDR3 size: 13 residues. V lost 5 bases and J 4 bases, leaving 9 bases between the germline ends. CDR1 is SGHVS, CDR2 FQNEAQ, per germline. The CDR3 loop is CASSPTTNQPQHF. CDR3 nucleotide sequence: TGTGCCAGCAGCCCGACAACGAATCAGCCCCAGCATTTT.

CDR3 DNA sequence: TGCGCCAGCAGCCCATTGGGCAGACTCACCGGGGAGCTGTTTTTT. The encoded protein is CASSPLGRLTGELFF. The chain couples TRBV5-1 to TRBJ2-2; D remains unclear. Trimming pared 4 bases from V and 4 bases from J, leaving 14 bases between. CDR3 size: 15 residues. The germline V gene has CDR1 SGHRS and CDR2 YFSETQ.

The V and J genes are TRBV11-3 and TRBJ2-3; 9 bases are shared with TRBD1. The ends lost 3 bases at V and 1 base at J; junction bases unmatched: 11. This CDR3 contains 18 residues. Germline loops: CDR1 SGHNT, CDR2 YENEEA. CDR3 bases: TGTGCCAGCAGCTTGGACTTCCCCGGGACAGGGCGCACAGATACGCAGTATTTT. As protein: CASSLDFPGTGRTDTQYF. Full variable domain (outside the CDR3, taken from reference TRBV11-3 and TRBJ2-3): EAGVVQSPRYKIIEKKQPVAFWCNPISGHNTLYWYLQNLGQGPELLIRYENEEAVDDSQLPKDRFSAERLKGVDSTLKIQPAELGDSAVYLCASSLDFPGTGRTDTQYFGPGTRLTVL.

The CDR3 bases are TGCGCCAGCAGCCCAAACCAGTACAATGAGCAGTTCTTC. Translated: CASSPNQYNEQFF. This chain uses TRBV4-1 with TRBJ2-1; D is unclear. V dropped 4 bases and J dropped 4 bases, with 8 bases sitting between them. The germline gives CDR1 MGHRA, CDR2 YSYEKL. This CDR3 contains 13 residues.

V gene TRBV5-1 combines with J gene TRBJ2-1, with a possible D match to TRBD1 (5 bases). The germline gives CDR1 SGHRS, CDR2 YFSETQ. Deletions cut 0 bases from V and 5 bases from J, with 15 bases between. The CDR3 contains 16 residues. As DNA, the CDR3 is TGCGCCAGCAGCTTGGACCGGCTAAGGGGTAACAATGAGCAGTTCTTC. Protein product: CASSLDRLRGNNEQFF.

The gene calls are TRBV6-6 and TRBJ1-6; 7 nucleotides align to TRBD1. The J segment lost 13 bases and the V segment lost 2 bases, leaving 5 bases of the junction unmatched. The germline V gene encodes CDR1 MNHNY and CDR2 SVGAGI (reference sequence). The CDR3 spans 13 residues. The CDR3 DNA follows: TGTGCCAGCAGTTACACTCTGGGACAGCCCCTCCACTTT. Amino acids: CASSYTLGQPLHF.

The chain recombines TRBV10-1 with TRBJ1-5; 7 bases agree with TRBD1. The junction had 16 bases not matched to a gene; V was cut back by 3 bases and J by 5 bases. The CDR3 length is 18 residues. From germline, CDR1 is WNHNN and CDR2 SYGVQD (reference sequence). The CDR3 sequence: CASSDFFLTGEGDQPQHF. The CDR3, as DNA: TGCGCCAGCAGTGATTTTTTTCTTACAGGGGAGGGGGATCAGCCCCAGCATTTT.

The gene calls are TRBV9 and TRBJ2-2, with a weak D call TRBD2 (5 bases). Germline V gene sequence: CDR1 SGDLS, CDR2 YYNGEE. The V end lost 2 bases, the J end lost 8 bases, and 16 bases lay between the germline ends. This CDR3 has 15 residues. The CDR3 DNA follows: TGTGCCAGCAGCGTCGAGTCCCGGGATTTTGGGGAGCTGTTTTTT. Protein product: CASSVESRDFGELFF.

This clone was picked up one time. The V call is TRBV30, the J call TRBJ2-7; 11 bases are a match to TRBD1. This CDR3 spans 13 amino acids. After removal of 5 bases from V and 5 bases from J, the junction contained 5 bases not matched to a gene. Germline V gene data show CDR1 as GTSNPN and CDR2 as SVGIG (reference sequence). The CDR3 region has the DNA TGTGCCTGGTCCCGGGACAGGGGGAACGAGCAGTACTTC. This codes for CAWSRDRGNEQYF.

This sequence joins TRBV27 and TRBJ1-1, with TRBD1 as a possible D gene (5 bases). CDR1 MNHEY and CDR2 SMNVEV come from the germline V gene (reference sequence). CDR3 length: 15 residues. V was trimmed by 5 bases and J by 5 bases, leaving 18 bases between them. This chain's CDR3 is CASSPPLRGKTEAFF. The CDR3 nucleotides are TGTGCCAGCAGTCCGCCACTGAGGGGTAAAACTGAAGCTTTCTTT.

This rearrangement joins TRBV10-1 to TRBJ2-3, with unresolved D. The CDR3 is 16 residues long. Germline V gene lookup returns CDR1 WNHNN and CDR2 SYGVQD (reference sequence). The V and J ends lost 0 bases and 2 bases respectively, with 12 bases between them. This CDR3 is CASSESQALNTDTQYF. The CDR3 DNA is TGCGCCAGCAGTGAGTCGCAGGCGCTTAACACAGATACGCAGTATTTT.

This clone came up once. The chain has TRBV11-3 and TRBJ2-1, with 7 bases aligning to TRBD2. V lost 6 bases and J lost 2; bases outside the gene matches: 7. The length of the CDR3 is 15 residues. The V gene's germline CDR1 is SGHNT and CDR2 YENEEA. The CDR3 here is CASSLSAGAYNEQFF. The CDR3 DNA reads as TGTGCCAGCAGTCTCTCGGCGGGGGCCTACAATGAGCAGTTCTTC.

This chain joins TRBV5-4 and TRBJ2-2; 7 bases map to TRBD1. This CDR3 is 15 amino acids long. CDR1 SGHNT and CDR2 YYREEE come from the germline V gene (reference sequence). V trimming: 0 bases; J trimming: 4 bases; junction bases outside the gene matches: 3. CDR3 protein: CASSLATGTTGELFF. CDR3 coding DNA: TGTGCCAGCAGCTTGGCGACAGGGACCACCGGGGAGCTGTTTTTT.

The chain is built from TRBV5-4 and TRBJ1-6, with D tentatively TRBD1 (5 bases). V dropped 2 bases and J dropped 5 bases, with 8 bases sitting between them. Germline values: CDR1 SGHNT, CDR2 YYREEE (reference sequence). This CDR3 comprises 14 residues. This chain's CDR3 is CASSFDSNNSPLHF. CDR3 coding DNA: TGTGCCAGCAGCTTCGACAGCAATAATTCACCCCTCCACTTT.

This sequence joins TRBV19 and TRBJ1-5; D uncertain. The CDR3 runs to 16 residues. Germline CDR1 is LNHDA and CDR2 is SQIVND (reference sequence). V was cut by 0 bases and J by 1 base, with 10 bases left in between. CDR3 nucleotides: TGTGCCAGTAGTATAGAGGTAGGAAGGAGCAATCAGCCCCAGCATTTT. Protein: CASSIEVGRSNQPQHF.

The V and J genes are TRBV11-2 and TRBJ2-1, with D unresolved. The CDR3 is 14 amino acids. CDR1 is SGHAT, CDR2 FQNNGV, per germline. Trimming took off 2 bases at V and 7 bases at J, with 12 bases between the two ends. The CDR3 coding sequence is TGTGCCAGCAGCTTATCCCCCGAGGTAAATGAGCAGTTCTTC. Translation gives CASSLSPEVNEQFF.

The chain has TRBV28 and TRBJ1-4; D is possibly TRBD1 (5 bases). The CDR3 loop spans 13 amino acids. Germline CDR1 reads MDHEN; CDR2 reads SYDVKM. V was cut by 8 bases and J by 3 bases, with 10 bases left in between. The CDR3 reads CASADSSNEKLFF. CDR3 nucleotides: TGTGCCAGCGCAGACAGCTCTAATGAAAAACTGTTTTTT.

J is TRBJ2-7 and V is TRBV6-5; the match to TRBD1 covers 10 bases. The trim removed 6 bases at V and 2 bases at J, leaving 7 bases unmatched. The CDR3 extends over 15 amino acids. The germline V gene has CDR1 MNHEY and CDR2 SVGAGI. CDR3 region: CASSLGGQGTYEQYF. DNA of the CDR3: TGTGCCAGCAGCCTAGGGGGACAGGGGACCTACGAGCAGTACTTC.